The clone carrying this TCR beta chain has just one count. Original data processing: Researchers report that nucleated cell counts were estimated from reference gene primer amplification. Generated by immunoSEQ multiplex PCR, the TCRdb table keeps only in-frame clones and is missing some. V and J calls and clone size are given by that table; D and trimming were obtained from the DNA. The sample has about 160,000 clones; 80% are singletons. Unmatched junction bases numbered 11, after V lost 4 bases and J lost 9 bases. Germline assignment: CDR1 LNHDA and CDR2 SQIVND (reference sequence). The CDR3 runs to 15 residues. The sample is drawn from a study of blood T cell repertoires in COVID-19. Across the study: Spain, Italy and the United States supplied samples that represented acute and convalescent COVID-19. T cells, B-cell-depleted T cells, or PBMCs provided the cDNA or gDNA that served as material.

Individuals drawn from 20 to 30 US areas were roughly 18 to 100 years old. The sequenced sample consisted of PBMCs or T cells enriched from blood (not recorded which). The rearrangement uses TRBV19 and TRBJ1-2; 10 bases are a match to TRBD1. The clonotype was recovered from an older woman who had recovered from COVID-19. CDR3 nucleotide sequence: TGTGCCAGTAGTAGGGCCTCCGGGACAGGGGCGCGCTACACCTTC. Residues: CASSRASGTGARYTF.